This record covers a single T cell receptor (beta chain). CDR3 length equals 14 residues. The germline gives CDR1 SGHTA, CDR2 FQGNSA. V was clipped by 5 bases and J by 6 bases; unmatched bases: 7. Time point indicated: blood 2 weeks post-SBRT. Treatment given: 15 Gy SBRT to primary tumor, nephrectomy 4 weeks later. These data originate in a study of radiation and T cells in renal cell carcinoma. Sequenced by immunoSEQ multiplex PCR; TCRdb stores in-frame clones only, minus some. This table holds 70,000 to 90,000 clones, about 86% found once. Sequencing used blood, obtained from a patient whose treatment included radiotherapy and nephrectomy. The receptor was derived from a woman in her forties or fifties with renal cell carcinoma. The chain employs TRBV7-2 and TRBJ1-5; 7 nucleotides align to TRBD1. The CDR3 region has the DNA TGTGCCAGCAGCCCACAGGGGTCGGGTCAGCCCCAGCATTTT. Translated, it gives CASSPQGSGQPQHF.